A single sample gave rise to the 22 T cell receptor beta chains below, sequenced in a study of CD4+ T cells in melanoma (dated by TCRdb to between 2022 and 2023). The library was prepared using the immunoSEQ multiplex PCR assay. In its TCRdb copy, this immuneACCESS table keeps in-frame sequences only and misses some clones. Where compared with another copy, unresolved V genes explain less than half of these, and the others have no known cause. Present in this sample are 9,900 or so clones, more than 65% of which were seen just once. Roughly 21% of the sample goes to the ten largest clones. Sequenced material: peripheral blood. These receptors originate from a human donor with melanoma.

The CDR3 reads CASSPGTGVYEQYF. DNA for the CDR3: TGTGCCAGCAGCCCCGGGACAGGGGTGTACGAGCAGTACTTC. The rearrangement joins TRBV5-8 to TRBJ2-7, with 10 bases identical to TRBD1. The CDR3 runs to 14 residues. Germline V gives CDR1 SGHTS, CDR2 YDEGEE. Germline trimming cut 4 bases from V and 4 bases from J; bases unmatched to any gene: 5.

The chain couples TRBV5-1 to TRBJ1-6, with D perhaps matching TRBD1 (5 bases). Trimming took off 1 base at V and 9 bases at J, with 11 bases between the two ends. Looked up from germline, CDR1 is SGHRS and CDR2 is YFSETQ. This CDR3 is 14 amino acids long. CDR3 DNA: TGCGCCAGCAGCTTGAGGGGTCCGATTTCACCCCTCCACTTT. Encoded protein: CASSLRGPISPLHF.

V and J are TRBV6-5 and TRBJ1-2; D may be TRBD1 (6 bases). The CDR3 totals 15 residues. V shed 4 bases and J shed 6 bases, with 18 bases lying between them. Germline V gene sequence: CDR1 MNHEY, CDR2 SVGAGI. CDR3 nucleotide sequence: TGTGCCAGCAGTTCCCGCGCAATACAGGGCGATGGCTACACCTTC. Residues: CASSSRAIQGDGYTF.

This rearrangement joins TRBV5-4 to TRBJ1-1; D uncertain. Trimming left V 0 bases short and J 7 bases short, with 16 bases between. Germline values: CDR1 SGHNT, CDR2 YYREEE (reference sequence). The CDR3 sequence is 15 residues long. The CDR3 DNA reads TGTGCCAGCAGCTTGGTTGATAACTATAAAAATGAAGCTTTCTTT. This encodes CASSLVDNYKNEAFF.

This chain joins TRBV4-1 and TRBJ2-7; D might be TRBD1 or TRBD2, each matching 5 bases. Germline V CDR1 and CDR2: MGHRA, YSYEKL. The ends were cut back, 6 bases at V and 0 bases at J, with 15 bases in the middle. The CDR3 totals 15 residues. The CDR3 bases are TGCGCCAGCAGTGGGGGACCCTTGAGCTCCTACGAGCAGTACTTC. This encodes CASSGGPLSSYEQYF.

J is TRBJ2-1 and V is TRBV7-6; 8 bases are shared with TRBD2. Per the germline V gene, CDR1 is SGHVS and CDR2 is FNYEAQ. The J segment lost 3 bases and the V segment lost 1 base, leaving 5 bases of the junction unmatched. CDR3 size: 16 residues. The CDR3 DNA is TGTGCCAGCAGCTTAGTATCGAGCGGGGGCTACAATGAGCAGTTCTTC. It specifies CASSLVSSGGYNEQFF.

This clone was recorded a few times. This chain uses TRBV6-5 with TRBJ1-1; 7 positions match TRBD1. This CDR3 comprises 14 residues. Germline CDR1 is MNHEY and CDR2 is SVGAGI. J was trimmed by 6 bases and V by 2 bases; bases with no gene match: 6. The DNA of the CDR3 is TGTGCCAGCAGTTACGCGGACAGGCGGGCTGAAGCTTTCTTT. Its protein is CASSYADRRAEAFF.

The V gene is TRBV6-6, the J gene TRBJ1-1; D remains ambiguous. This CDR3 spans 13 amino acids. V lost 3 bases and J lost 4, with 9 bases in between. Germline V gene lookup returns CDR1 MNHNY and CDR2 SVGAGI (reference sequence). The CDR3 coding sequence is TGTGCCAGCAGTTATAGCCAATCCACTGAAGCTTTCTTT. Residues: CASSYSQSTEAFF.

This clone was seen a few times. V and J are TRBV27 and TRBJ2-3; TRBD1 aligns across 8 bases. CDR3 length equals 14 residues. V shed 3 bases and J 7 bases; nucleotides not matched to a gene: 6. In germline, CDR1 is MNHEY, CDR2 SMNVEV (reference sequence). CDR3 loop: CASSLMDRVNTQYF. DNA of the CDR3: TGTGCCAGCAGTTTGATGGACAGGGTAAATACGCAGTATTTT.

This chain's CDR3 is CASSTGGHNQPQHF. DNA for the CDR3: TGTGCCAGCAGCACGGGAGGCCACAATCAGCCCCAGCATTTT. The genes are TRBV5-6 and TRBJ1-5; D unresolved. The CDR3 consists of 14 residues. CDR1 is SGHDT, CDR2 YYEEEE, per germline. V dropped 4 bases and J dropped 3 bases, with 11 bases sitting between them.

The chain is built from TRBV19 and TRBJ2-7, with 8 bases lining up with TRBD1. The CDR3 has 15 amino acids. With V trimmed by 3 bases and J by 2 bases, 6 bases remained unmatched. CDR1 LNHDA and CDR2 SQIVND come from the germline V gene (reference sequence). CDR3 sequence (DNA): TGTGCCAGTAGTATTTTGACAGGGGAAGCCTACGAGCAGTACTTC. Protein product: CASSILTGEAYEQYF.

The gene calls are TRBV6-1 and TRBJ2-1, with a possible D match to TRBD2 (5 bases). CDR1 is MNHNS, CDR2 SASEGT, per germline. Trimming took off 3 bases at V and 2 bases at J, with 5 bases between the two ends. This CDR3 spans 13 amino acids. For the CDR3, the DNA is TGTGCCAGCAGTGACGGGACCTACAATGAGCAGTTCTTC. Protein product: CASSDGTYNEQFF.

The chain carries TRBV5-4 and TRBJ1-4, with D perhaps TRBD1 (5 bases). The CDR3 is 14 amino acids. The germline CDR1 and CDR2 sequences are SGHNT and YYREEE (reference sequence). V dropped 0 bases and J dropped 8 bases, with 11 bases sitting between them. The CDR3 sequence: CASSLGGYDEKLFF. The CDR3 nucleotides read TGTGCCAGCAGCTTGGGGGGGTACGACGAAAAACTGTTTTTT.

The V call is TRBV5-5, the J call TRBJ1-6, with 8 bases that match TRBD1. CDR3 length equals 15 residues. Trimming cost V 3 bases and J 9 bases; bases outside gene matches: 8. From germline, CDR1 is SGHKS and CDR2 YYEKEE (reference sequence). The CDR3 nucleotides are TGTGCCAGCAGCTGGACCGGGACAGGTGCTTCACCCCTCCACTTT. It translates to CASSWTGTGASPLHF.

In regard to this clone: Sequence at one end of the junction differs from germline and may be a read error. CDR3 in amino acids: CASSPGTGSVPLFF. DNA of the CDR3: TGTGCTAGCAGCCCCGGGACAGGGTCCGTACCGCTGTTTTTT. This chain connects TRBV7-7 to TRBJ2-2, with 9 nucleotides matching TRBD1. Germline CDR1 reads SSHAT; CDR2 reads FNYEAQ (reference sequence). This CDR3 is 14 amino acids long.

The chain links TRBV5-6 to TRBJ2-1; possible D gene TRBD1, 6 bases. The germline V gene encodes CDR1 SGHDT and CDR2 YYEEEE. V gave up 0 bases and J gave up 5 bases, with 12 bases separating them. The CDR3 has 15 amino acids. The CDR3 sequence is CASSLEWGLNNEQFF. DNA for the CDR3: TGTGCCAGCAGCTTGGAGTGGGGGCTTAACAATGAGCAGTTCTTC.

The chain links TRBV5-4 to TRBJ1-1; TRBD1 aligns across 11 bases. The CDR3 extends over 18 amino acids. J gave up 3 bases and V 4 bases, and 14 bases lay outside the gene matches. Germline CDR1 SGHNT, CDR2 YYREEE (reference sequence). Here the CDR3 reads CASSLDRDRGVVDTEAFF. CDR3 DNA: TGTGCCAGCAGCCTGGACCGGGACAGGGGGGTGGTCGACACTGAAGCTTTCTTT.

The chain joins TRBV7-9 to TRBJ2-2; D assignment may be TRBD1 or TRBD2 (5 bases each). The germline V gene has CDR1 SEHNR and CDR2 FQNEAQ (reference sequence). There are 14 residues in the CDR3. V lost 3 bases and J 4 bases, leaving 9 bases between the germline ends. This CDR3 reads CASSFGTSTGELFF. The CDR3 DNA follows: TGTGCCAGCAGCTTTGGGACGAGCACCGGGGAGCTGTTTTTT.

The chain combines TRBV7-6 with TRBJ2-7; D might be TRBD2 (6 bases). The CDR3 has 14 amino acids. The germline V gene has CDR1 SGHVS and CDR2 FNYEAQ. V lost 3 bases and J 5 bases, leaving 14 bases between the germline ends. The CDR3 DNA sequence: TGTGCCAGCAGCTTGGTCGGAGGGCGAGACGAGCAGTACTTC. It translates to CASSLVGGRDEQYF. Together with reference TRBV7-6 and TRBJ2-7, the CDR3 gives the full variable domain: GAGVSQSPRYKVTKRGQDVALRCDPISGHVSLYWYRQALGQGPEFLTYFNYEAQQDKSGLPNDRFSAERPEGSISTLTIQRTEQRDSAMYRCASSLVGGRDEQYFGPGTRLTVT.

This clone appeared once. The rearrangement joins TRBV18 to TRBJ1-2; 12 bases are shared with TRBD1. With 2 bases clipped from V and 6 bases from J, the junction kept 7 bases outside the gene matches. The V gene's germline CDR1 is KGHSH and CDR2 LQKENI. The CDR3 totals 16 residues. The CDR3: CASSPAGTGGVNGYTF. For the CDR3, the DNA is TGTGCCAGCTCACCAGCCGGGACAGGGGGCGTAAATGGCTACACCTTC.

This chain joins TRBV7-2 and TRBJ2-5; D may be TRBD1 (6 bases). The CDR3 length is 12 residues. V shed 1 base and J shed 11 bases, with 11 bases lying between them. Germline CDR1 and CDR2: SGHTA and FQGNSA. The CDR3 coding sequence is TGTGCCAGCAGCTTAGAAGTAGGACAGCAGTACTTC. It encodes CASSLEVGQQYF.

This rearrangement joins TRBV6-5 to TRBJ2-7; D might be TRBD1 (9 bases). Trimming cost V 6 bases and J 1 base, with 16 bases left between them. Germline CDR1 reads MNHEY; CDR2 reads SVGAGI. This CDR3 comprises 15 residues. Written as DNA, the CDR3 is TGTGCCAGCAGGTCGGGAGGGACAGGGTCCTACGAGCAGTACTTC. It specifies CASRSGGTGSYEQYF.